A selection of T cell receptor beta chains follows, all from one sample in a study of blood T cell repertoires in COVID-19. Only in-frame clones appear in the TCRdb table, and some are missing; sequencing was by immunoSEQ multiplex PCR. The table lists about 200,000 clones, 80% to 90% of them singletons. Material for sequencing was PBMCs or T cells enriched from blood (not recorded which). The receptors were gathered from a young man who had recovered from COVID-19. Each CDR3 is given without its conserved first and last residue. Clone size is not always given. Where it is, it says once, few, many or a class for expanded clones.

j_call: TRBJ1-5
v_call: TRBV2
clone_size: -
cdr3_aa: ASRSGTLSNQPQH

j_call: TRBJ2-5
v_call: TRBV5-6
clone_size: -
cdr3_aa: ASSWGTDYQETQY

j_call: TRBJ1-2
v_call: TRBV6-6
clone_size: -
cdr3_aa: ASTQSQGYYGYT

j_call: TRBJ2-7
v_call: TRBV7-2
clone_size: -
cdr3_aa: ASSLGTQTYEQY

j_call: TRBJ1-4
v_call: TRBV4-1
clone_size: -
cdr3_aa: ASSQVQGLNEKLF

j_call: TRBJ1-2
v_call: TRBV19
clone_size: few
cdr3_aa: ASSTWGLIYGYT

j_call: TRBJ1-2
v_call: TRBV7-2
clone_size: -
cdr3_aa: ASSPRTGYDGYT

j_call: TRBJ1-5
v_call: TRBV14
clone_size: -
cdr3_aa: ASSQGQGVGISNQPQH

j_call: TRBJ2-7
v_call: TRBV11-2
clone_size: once
cdr3_aa: ASSLQGANEQY

j_call: TRBJ1-3
v_call: TRBV2
clone_size: -
cdr3_aa: ASSSGRQANTIY

j_call: TRBJ2-1
v_call: TRBV14
clone_size: few
cdr3_aa: ASSQRAGPKPLYNEQF

j_call: TRBJ1-1
v_call: TRBV18
clone_size: -
cdr3_aa: ASSGSRVSDTEAF

j_call: TRBJ2-7
v_call: TRBV5-4
clone_size: -
cdr3_aa: ASSSLTGHLYEQY

j_call: TRBJ1-2
v_call: TRBV7-9
clone_size: -
cdr3_aa: ASSLAPGGVYGYT

j_call: TRBJ2-7
v_call: TRBV18
clone_size: -
cdr3_aa: ASSPFSGSVDEQY

j_call: TRBJ1-6
v_call: TRBV28
clone_size: -
cdr3_aa: ASSWTQNSPLH

j_call: TRBJ2-2
v_call: TRBV5-1
clone_size: few
cdr3_aa: ASSPGLAGTGDTGELF

j_call: TRBJ2-1
v_call: TRBV4-1
clone_size: -
cdr3_aa: ASSQERVSSYNEQF

j_call: TRBJ1-2
v_call: TRBV11-2
clone_size: -
cdr3_aa: ASSLVTGTNYGYT

j_call: TRBJ2-1
v_call: TRBV7-9
clone_size: once
cdr3_aa: ASNQGRARSYNEQF

j_call: TRBJ2-7
v_call: TRBV6-5
clone_size: -
cdr3_aa: ASSYSGQDLYEQY

j_call: TRBJ2-2
v_call: TRBV6-2/TRBV6-3
clone_size: once
cdr3_aa: ASSYVAGGYTGELF

j_call: TRBJ2-3
v_call: TRBV2
clone_size: -
cdr3_aa: ASSIQRGDTDTQY

j_call: TRBJ2-5
v_call: TRBV27
clone_size: few
cdr3_aa: ASSLVVETQY

j_call: TRBJ1-4
v_call: TRBV2
clone_size: -
cdr3_aa: ASKYWGHESEKLF

j_call: TRBJ1-1
v_call: TRBV28
clone_size: few
cdr3_aa: ASSPTLNTEAF

j_call: TRBJ2-7
v_call: TRBV3-1/TRBV3-2
clone_size: -
cdr3_aa: ASSQDEKGALYEQY

j_call: TRBJ1-2
v_call: TRBV5-1
clone_size: -
cdr3_aa: ASSLEGGLGYT

j_call: TRBJ2-7
v_call: TRBV5-8
clone_size: -
cdr3_aa: ASSRRQGSYEQY

j_call: TRBJ1-1
v_call: TRBV11-2
clone_size: -
cdr3_aa: ASSHRTARQAEAF

j_call: TRBJ2-2
v_call: TRBV9
clone_size: -
cdr3_aa: ASSPMTQSGELF

j_call: TRBJ2-1
v_call: TRBV5-6
clone_size: -
cdr3_aa: ASSLVGRGLSYNEQF

j_call: TRBJ1-1
v_call: TRBV11-2
clone_size: -
cdr3_aa: ASSHRSATEAF

j_call: TRBJ1-1
v_call: TRBV11-3
clone_size: -
cdr3_aa: ASSLRPGTEAF

j_call: TRBJ2-4
v_call: TRBV21-1
clone_size: -
cdr3_aa: ASGCGGNIQY

j_call: TRBJ2-1
v_call: TRBV9
clone_size: -
cdr3_aa: ASSLRTSGIDEQF

j_call: TRBJ2-7
v_call: TRBV5-1
clone_size: -
cdr3_aa: ASSPGERFYEQY

j_call: TRBJ1-3
v_call: TRBV7-2
clone_size: once
cdr3_aa: ASSPKLLSGNTIY

j_call: TRBJ1-2
v_call: TRBV2
clone_size: -
cdr3_aa: ASRKDNPYGYT

j_call: TRBJ1-6
v_call: TRBV30
clone_size: -
cdr3_aa: AWRVGDSPLH

j_call: TRBJ2-1
v_call: TRBV6-6
clone_size: -
cdr3_aa: ASSYAGGSDEQF

j_call: TRBJ1-1
v_call: TRBV7-9
clone_size: -
cdr3_aa: ASSYLGEGYGTEAF

j_call: TRBJ2-1
v_call: TRBV4-3
clone_size: -
cdr3_aa: ASSHDRGSDMNEQF

j_call: TRBJ2-7
v_call: TRBV15
clone_size: -
cdr3_aa: ATSRPPKLAGTYEQY

j_call: TRBJ2-3
v_call: TRBV10-1
clone_size: few
cdr3_aa: ASSDNQRGTDTQY

j_call: TRBJ2-7
v_call: TRBV11-2
clone_size: -
cdr3_aa: ASSLLTKKSYEQY

j_call: TRBJ1-6
v_call: TRBV30
clone_size: -
cdr3_aa: AWGQSGYNSPLH

j_call: TRBJ2-6
v_call: TRBV24-1
clone_size: -
cdr3_aa: ATSDLPNRAGANVLT

j_call: TRBJ2-3
v_call: TRBV9
clone_size: -
cdr3_aa: ASSVRGAGEVTQY

j_call: TRBJ2-5
v_call: TRBV5-1
clone_size: -
cdr3_aa: ASSSTSGLQETQY